This passage covers 14 T cell receptor beta chains from one sample sequenced in a study of CD8 T cells in Susac syndrome. RNA totalling roughly 0.45 to 1 ug underwent reverse transcription with random hexamers. TCRdb re-analysed the immunoSEQ multiplex PCR reads in MiXCR, keeping a single row per CDR3 protein. This sample has approximately 110,000 distinct CDR3 sequences, with around 94% found just once. Sequencing input: CD4+ T cells from PBMCs. These receptors were obtained from a human donor in good health.

The CDR3 DNA sequence: TGTGCCAGCAGCTTATCGGGAGCTTACGAGCAGTACTTC. Translation gives CASSLSGAYEQYF. The J gene is TRBJ2-7, the V gene TRBV7-9, with D possibly TRBD2 on 6 matching bases. Germline V gene data show CDR1 as SEHNR and CDR2 as FQNEAQ (reference sequence). Trimming took 2 bases from V and 4 from J, leaving 9 bases between them. This CDR3 region has 13 residues. Looking up the rest from reference TRBV7-9 and TRBJ2-7 gives the full variable domain: DTGVSQNPRHKITKRGQNVTFRCDPISEHNRLYWYRQTLGQGPEFLTYFQNEAQLEKSRLLSDRFSAERPKGSFSTLEIQRTEQGDSAMYLCASSLSGAYEQYFGPGTRLTVT.

The V gene is TRBV15, the J gene TRBJ2-1; 7 bases agree with TRBD2. The CDR3 covers 16 residues. Germline CDR1 reads LNHNV; CDR2 reads YYDKDF (reference sequence). After removal of 0 bases from V and 6 bases from J, the junction contained 8 bases not matched to a gene. CDR3 DNA sequence: TGTGCCACCAGCAGAGACCAGTTTGTAGCGGGCAATGAGCAGTTCTTC. This gives the protein CATSRDQFVAGNEQFF.

This clonotype was counted a single time. V and J are TRBV5-1 and TRBJ2-3; D gene unclear. Germline CDR1 SGHRS, CDR2 YFSETQ. The CDR3 length is 13 residues. Trimming took off 4 bases at V and 2 bases at J, with 8 bases between the two ends. The CDR3 nucleotides are TGCGCCAGCAGCGAAACGAACACAGATACGCAGTATTTT. It codes for CASSETNTDTQYF.

The chain couples TRBV2 to TRBJ1-2; tentatively, D is TRBD1 (5 bases). Per germline, CDR1 SNHLY and CDR2 FYNNEI. The CDR3 is 12 amino acids. V was trimmed by 1 base and J by 8 bases, leaving 8 bases between them. The CDR3 DNA follows: TGTGCCAGCAGTGAAGTGCGACAGGGCTACACCTTC. Its translation is CASSEVRQGYTF. The full variable domain, rest sourced from reference TRBV2 and TRBJ1-2, is EPEVTQTPSHQVTQMGQEVILRCVPISNHLYFYWYRQILGQKVEFLVSFYNNEISEKSEIFDDQFSVERPDGSNFTLKIRSTKLEDSAMYFCASSEVRQGYTFGSGTRLTVV.

This clonotype was observed a single time. The chain employs TRBV7-9 and TRBJ2-1; 7 bases are shared with TRBD2. The CDR3 covers 15 residues. From germline, CDR1 is SEHNR and CDR2 FQNEAQ (reference sequence). The J segment lost 9 bases and the V segment lost 2 bases, leaving 10 bases of the junction unmatched. The CDR3 coding sequence is TGTGCCAGCAGCTTAAAGCGGGATTCGACGGGTGAGCAGTTCTTC. This encodes CASSLKRDSTGEQFF. The entire variable domain, with the rest obtained from reference TRBV7-9 and TRBJ2-1, is as follows: DTGVSQNPRHKITKRGQNVTFRCDPISEHNRLYWYRQTLGQGPEFLTYFQNEAQLEKSRLLSDRFSAERPKGSFSTLEIQRTEQGDSAMYLCASSLKRDSTGEQFFGPGTRLTVL.

The chain joins TRBV6-2 or TRBV6-3 to TRBJ2-2; 8 nucleotides agree with TRBD1. The CDR3 covers 15 residues. The germline V gene has CDR1 MNHEY and CDR2 SVGEGT. J gave up 3 bases and V 2 bases, and 2 bases lay outside the gene matches. The CDR3 loop reads CASSYTGGYTGELFF. The CDR3 nucleotides are TGTGCCAGCAGTTACACAGGGGGTTACACCGGGGAGCTGTTTTTT.

The J gene is TRBJ1-2, the V gene TRBV4-3, with TRBD1 as a possible D gene (6 bases). Per germline, CDR1 LGHNA and CDR2 YSLEER. Trimming took 1 base from V and 0 from J, leaving 18 bases between them. The CDR3 has 18 amino acids. The CDR3 reads CASSQVLPGAFSNYGYTF. In nucleotides, the CDR3 is TGCGCCAGCAGCCAAGTTCTGCCAGGGGCTTTTTCTAACTATGGCTACACCTTC.

V and J are TRBV9 and TRBJ2-1; TRBD1 matches 9 bases. V shed 3 bases and J 3 bases; nucleotides not matched to a gene: 4. CDR1 SGDLS and CDR2 YYNGEE come from the germline V gene. The CDR3 runs 15 residues. This CDR3 is CASSGRDRVYNEQFF. The CDR3 nucleotides are TGTGCCAGCAGCGGCCGGGACAGGGTCTACAATGAGCAGTTCTTC.

The CDR3 here is CAWSQMVEQYF. The CDR3 bases are TGTGCCTGGAGTCAAATGGTCGAGCAGTACTTC. The chain has TRBV30 and TRBJ2-7; D unclear. CDR1 and CDR2 (germline): GTSNPN, SVGIG (reference sequence). V was trimmed by 2 bases and J by 6 bases, leaving 8 bases between them. The CDR3 is 11 residues long.

CDR3 region: CSVRLAEVEQFF. The CDR3 coding sequence is TGCAGTGTTCGATTAGCGGAAGTTGAGCAGTTCTTC. The J gene is TRBJ2-1, the V gene TRBV20-1; perhaps TRBD2 as D (6 bases). V was shortened by 7 bases and J by 9 bases, with 16 bases between the two germline ends. Germline CDR1 is DFQATT and CDR2 is SNEGSKA (reference sequence). CDR3 length: 12 amino acids.

V usage is TRBV5-1 and J usage is TRBJ2-5; a possible D gene is TRBD2 (6 bases). Germline CDR1 is SGHRS and CDR2 is YFSETQ. This CDR3 contains 14 residues. Trimming took off 3 bases at V and 4 bases at J, with 13 bases between the two ends. The CDR3 is CASSSGDGGETQYF. For the CDR3, the DNA is TGCGCCAGCAGCTCGGGAGATGGAGGAGAGACCCAGTACTTC.

The chain is built from TRBV15 and TRBJ1-1; a possible D gene is TRBD1 (6 bases). The CDR3 has 14 amino acids. The V gene lost 0 bases and the J gene lost 1 base, with 6 bases spanning the gap. CDR1 and CDR2 (germline): LNHNV, YYDKDF (reference sequence). CDR3 in amino acids: CATSRETGNTEAFF. CDR3 in DNA: TGTGCCACCAGCAGAGAGACAGGGAACACTGAAGCTTTCTTT.

The V and J genes are TRBV19 and TRBJ1-5; unclear D gene. V gave up 2 bases and J gave up 1 base, with 9 bases separating them. The CDR3 sequence is 15 residues long. Germline lookup yields CDR1 LNHDA and CDR2 SQIVND (reference sequence). Written as DNA, the CDR3 is TGTGCCAGTAGTATAATTGGAGAGAGCAATCAGCCCCAGCATTTT. Translation gives CASSIIGESNQPQHF.

V and J are TRBV4-3 and TRBJ2-2; D is unclear. This CDR3 is 16 amino acids long. The germline V and J ends were trimmed by 1 base and 3 bases, with 12 bases remaining between them. The germline gives CDR1 LGHNA, CDR2 YSLEER. The CDR3 DNA is TGCGCCAGCAGCCAAGTCGGACGTCGGCACACCGGGGAGCTGTTTTTT. Translating gives CASSQVGRRHTGELFF.